This T cell receptor beta chain was sequenced for a study of chemoradiotherapy in HPV16-positive cancers. Study findings and constraints: The functional HPV-specific definition rests on just a couple of HPV16-positive patients.

Repertoires were sampled repeatedly during chemoradiotherapy. This CDR3 spans 16 amino acids. Deletions cut 3 bases from V and 0 bases from J, with 15 bases between. Germline V CDR1 and CDR2: LNHDA, SQIVND (reference sequence). Details on this clone: Its antigen is as yet unknown.

Profiling relied on immunoSEQ multiplex PCR, and the TCRdb table lists in-frame clones only, not all of them. The data contain just over 25,000 clones, around 94% of them singletons. The sample consisted of blood, taken from a patient who underwent chemoradiotherapy. The chain uses TRBV19 and TRBJ2-7, with D possibly TRBD1 on 6 matching bases. The clonotype originates from a human donor with HPV-associated anogenital cancer. The CDR3 protein is CASSIWDTANSYEQYF. In nucleotides, the CDR3 is TGTGCCAGTAGTATTTGGGACACGGCCAACTCCTACGAGCAGTACTTC.